Below are 20 T cell receptor beta chains sequenced from a single sample in a study of T cell repertoires in cytomegalovirus infection. TCRdb recomputed calls from the reads with MiXCR, one row per CDR3 protein. This sample has some 130,000 distinct CDR3 sequences, with almost 9% found just once. Sequencing input: PBMCs. These receptors were taken from a human donor in good health (CMV status not recorded). Some clones in this sample may be carry-over from other donors' samples.

CDR3 amino acids: CSARDRVKPQHF. The CDR3 DNA follows: TGCAGTGCTAGAGATCGAGTCAAGCCCCAGCATTTT. The V call is TRBV20-1, the J call TRBJ1-5; no clear D. Between the trimmed V and J ends, which lost 0 bases and 8 bases, there was a span of 8 bases. Germline values: CDR1 DFQATT, CDR2 SNEGSKA (reference sequence). CDR3 length: 12 amino acids.

V usage is TRBV2 and J usage is TRBJ2-3; 9 positions match TRBD2. The length of the CDR3 is 16 residues. The V gene end was trimmed by 2 bases and the J gene end by 1 base; junction bases not matched to a gene: 4. Germline CDR1 SNHLY, CDR2 FYNNEI. The CDR3 nucleotides read TGTGCCAGCAGTGAACTGACTAGCGGTGGCACAGATACGCAGTATTTT. Its translation is CASSELTSGGTDTQYF.

Turning to this clonotype: The CDR3 end shows no conserved phenylalanine or tryptophan, and so a read error is likely. The V call is TRBV3-1, the J call TRBJ1-5; TRBD1 might be the D (6 bases). Germline CDR1 and CDR2: LGHDT and YNNKEL (reference sequence). The CDR3 totals 16 residues. Trimming left V 0 bases short and J 4 bases short, with 13 bases between. In nucleotides, the CDR3 is TGTGCCAGCAGCCAAGATGGGGGCGGGTGGAATCAGCCCCAGCATTCT. Translated: CASSQDGGGWNQPQHS.

This chain links TRBV7-4 with TRBJ1-1; 7 positions agree with TRBD1. This CDR3 has 16 amino acids. V gave up 0 bases and J gave up 1 base; unmatched junction bases: 5. Germline CDR1 SGHVT, CDR2 SQSDAQ. The CDR3 protein is CASSLATGSGNTEAFF. In nucleotides, the CDR3 is TGTGCCAGCAGCTTAGCGACAGGGTCGGGGAACACTGAAGCTTTCTTT.

This clonotype showed up many times. The chain has TRBV28 and TRBJ2-7, with D tentatively TRBD1 (8 bases). V lost 6 bases and J 1 base, leaving 19 bases between the germline ends. Per the germline V gene, CDR1 is MDHEN and CDR2 is SYDVKM. The CDR3 contains 16 residues. CDR3 loop: CASRGGDRRGSYEQYF. The CDR3 DNA reads TGTGCCAGCAGGGGGGGGGACAGGCGAGGGTCCTACGAGCAGTACTTC.

This clonotype was detected many times. V usage is TRBV5-6 and J usage is TRBJ2-7; D is perhaps TRBD1 (6 bases). This CDR3 contains 15 residues. The ends were cut back, 4 bases at V and 0 bases at J, with 14 bases in the middle. Germline CDR1 SGHDT, CDR2 YYEEEE. The CDR3 region has the DNA TGTGCCAGCAGCCGGACAGTCCATCTCTCCTACGAGCAGTACTTC. Translating it yields CASSRTVHLSYEQYF. The complete variable domain, with remaining parts taken from reference TRBV5-6 and TRBJ2-7, reads DAGVTQSPTHLIKTRGQQVTLRCSPKSGHDTVSWYQQALGQGPQFIFQYYEEEERQRGNFPDRFSGHQFPNYSSELNVNALLLGDSALYLCASSRTVHLSYEQYFGPGTRLTVT.

This clonotype was counted at least ten times. CDR3 sequence (DNA): TGCGCCAGCAGCCAGACTTGGGACAGTGTGAGGAACACTGAAGCTTTCTTT. It yields the protein CASSQTWDSVRNTEAFF. The chain recombines TRBV4-1 with TRBJ1-1; 7 positions match TRBD1. The V segment lost 3 bases and the J segment 1 base; nucleotides outside the gene matches: 11. The CDR3 runs to 17 residues. Per germline, CDR1 MGHRA and CDR2 YSYEKL.

This clonotype has ten or more counts. The chain has TRBV7-9 and TRBJ2-5; the match to TRBD1 covers 9 bases. The CDR3 is 15 amino acids. Germline trimming cut 5 bases from V and 4 bases from J; bases unmatched to any gene: 8. The germline gives CDR1 SEHNR, CDR2 FQNEAQ (reference sequence). In nucleotides, the CDR3 is TGTGCCAGCAGCCCCCCGGGACAGGGAGGAGAGACCCAGTACTTC. Protein product: CASSPPGQGGETQYF.

In this sample, this clonotype turned up many times. The chain is built from TRBV6-6 and TRBJ1-2; 9 bases are a match to TRBD1. The V gene's germline CDR1 is MNHNY and CDR2 SVGAGI (reference sequence). The junction had 5 bases not matched to a gene; V was cut back by 4 bases and J by 5 bases. This CDR3 contains 14 residues. The CDR3 sequence: CASSSSDRGYGYTF. CDR3 DNA sequence: TGTGCCAGCAGTTCGAGCGACAGGGGGTATGGCTACACCTTC.

This clonotype was seen at least ten times. V and J are TRBV5-5 and TRBJ2-2; D might be TRBD1 or TRBD2, each matching 5 bases. The CDR3 is made up of 17 amino acids. Trimming stripped 3 bases from V and 3 bases from J, with 18 bases between. The germline gives CDR1 SGHKS, CDR2 YYEKEE (reference sequence). The CDR3 DNA follows: TGTGCCAGCAGCTCGAAGGGTGGGGGTCCTGACACCGGGGAGCTGTTTTTT. Residues: CASSSKGGGPDTGELFF.

This clonotype has a handful of counts. This rearrangement joins TRBV20-1 to TRBJ1-1; no clear D gene. This CDR3 is 11 amino acids long. Germline CDR1 DFQATT, CDR2 SNEGSKA (reference sequence). Deletions cut 7 bases from V and 1 base from J, with 7 bases between. In nucleotides, the CDR3 is TGCAGTGGCGAAAAGAACACTGAAGCTTTCTTT. Translated: CSGEKNTEAFF.

Ten or more counts support this clonotype. A junction end diverges from the germline sequence, so it may reflect a read error. This chain links TRBV5-1 with TRBJ2-3; the D is unclear. Looked up from germline, CDR1 is SGHRS and CDR2 is YFSETQ. The CDR3 has 12 amino acids. The CDR3: CASSSSTDTQYF. As DNA, the CDR3 is TGTGCCAGCAGCTCAAGCACAGATACGCAGTATTTT.

The chain joins TRBV18 to TRBJ1-1; D gene unclear. V dropped 3 bases and J dropped 1 base, with 6 bases sitting between them. Germline CDR1 KGHSH, CDR2 LQKENI. This CDR3 contains 13 residues. This CDR3 reads CASSPVQNTEAFF. The CDR3 coding sequence is TGTGCCAGCTCACCCGTCCAGAACACTGAAGCTTTCTTT.

This clonotype has ten or more counts. The gene calls are TRBV7-9 and TRBJ2-2; 9 nucleotides match TRBD1. The CDR3 extends over 15 amino acids. Germline V lookup: CDR1 SEHNR, CDR2 FQNEAQ (reference sequence). V gave up 3 bases and J gave up 7 bases; unmatched junction bases: 6. The CDR3 bases are TGTGCCAGCAGCTTCTCGGACAGGGGATACGGGGAGCTGTTTTTT. It translates to CASSFSDRGYGELFF.

Only a few counts were recorded for this clonotype. V is TRBV20-1 and J is TRBJ1-3; 7 bases are shared with TRBD1. Trimming took 1 base from V and 0 from J; bases not matched to a gene: 6. The CDR3 loop spans 16 amino acids. Per the germline V gene, CDR1 is DFQATT and CDR2 is SNEGSKA (reference sequence). This CDR3 is CSARATGMGSGNTIYF. The CDR3 DNA sequence: TGCAGTGCTAGAGCGACAGGGATGGGCTCTGGAAACACCATATATTTT.

This clonotype has ten or more counts. This chain connects TRBV7-2 to TRBJ2-3; D might be TRBD2 (6 bases). Germline V gene lookup returns CDR1 SGHTA and CDR2 FQGNSA. This CDR3 contains 18 residues. The V and J ends lost 1 base and 4 bases respectively, with 21 bases between them. The CDR3 sequence is CASSLGGASRLVPDTQYF. CDR3 nucleotides: TGTGCCAGCAGCTTAGGCGGGGCCTCGCGGCTTGTTCCAGATACGCAGTATTTT.

This clonotype occurred many times. The chain couples TRBV7-2 to TRBJ1-2; no clear D gene. The CDR3 totals 17 residues. Trimming stripped 5 bases from V and 1 base from J, with 20 bases between. Germline V lookup: CDR1 SGHTA, CDR2 FQGNSA. CDR3 nucleotides: TGTGCCAGCAGCAGAATTCCCACGGGAAATATTAACTATGGCTACACCTTC. Protein sequence: CASSRIPTGNINYGYTF.

This clonotype was recorded many times. The J gene is TRBJ1-5, the V gene TRBV18, with D possibly being TRBD1 (5 bases). V was cut by 3 bases and J by 2 bases, with 11 bases left in between. The CDR3 is 15 residues long. The germline V gene encodes CDR1 KGHSH and CDR2 LQKENI. CDR3 in amino acids: CASSPRGSGNQPQHF. Written as DNA, the CDR3 is TGTGCCAGCTCACCCCGGGGGAGCGGCAATCAGCCCCAGCATTTT.

This clonotype was counted ten times or more. This sequence joins TRBV20-1 and TRBJ2-6; TRBD1 aligns across 10 bases. The germline V gene encodes CDR1 DFQATT and CDR2 SNEGSKA (reference sequence). This CDR3 has 15 residues. V lost 5 bases, J lost 9 bases, and 10 bases stayed unmatched. The CDR3, as DNA: TGCAGTGCTGGGGGACAGGGGATGGCGGGCAACGTCCTGACTTTC. Translated, it gives CSAGGQGMAGNVLTF.

The chain couples TRBV15 to TRBJ1-5; 10 bases align to TRBD1. The CDR3 loop spans 15 amino acids. The V segment lost 9 bases and the J segment 4 bases; nucleotides outside the gene matches: 9. Germline loops: CDR1 LNHNV, CDR2 YYDKDF (reference sequence). The CDR3 loop is CATLQDRGRNQPQHF. The CDR3 bases are TGTGCCACGTTACAGGACAGGGGGAGAAATCAGCCCCAGCATTTT. The full variable domain, its missing parts supplied by reference TRBV15 and TRBJ1-5, is DAMVIQNPRYQVTQFGKPVTLSCSQTLNHNVMYWYQQKSSQAPKLLFHYYDKDFNNEADTPDNFQSRRPNTSFCFLDIRSPGLGDTAMYLCATLQDRGRNQPQHFGDGTRLSIL.